The 7 T cell receptor beta chains below were found in one sample sequenced in a study of blood T cell repertoires in COVID-19. The table came from immunoSEQ multiplex PCR; TCRdb's copy has only in-frame clones and leaves some out. The sample lists 110,000 or so clones, around 82% seen once, with 5.5% to 8% in the top ten. Sequenced: peripheral blood. The receptors were sampled from a woman between 45 and 60 years old with acute or convalescent COVID-19.

The V call is TRBV19, the J call TRBJ1-2; tentative D call: TRBD1 (6 bases). Germline lookup yields CDR1 LNHDA and CDR2 SQIVND (reference sequence). The CDR3 has 13 residues. Trimming removed 7 bases from V and 4 bases from J, with 13 bases in between. Written as DNA, the CDR3 is TGTGCCAGTATCTCAGGGGTTGGCTATGGCTACACCTTC. Translation: CASISGVGYGYTF.

This chain connects TRBV5-1 to TRBJ2-1; D unresolved. The germline V and J ends were trimmed by 2 bases and 0 bases, with 12 bases remaining between them. This CDR3 is 16 amino acids long. Per the germline V gene, CDR1 is SGHRS and CDR2 is YFSETQ. CDR3 DNA sequence: TGCGCCAGCAGCTTAGTACAGAGCAGCTCCTACAATGAGCAGTTCTTC. It translates to CASSLVQSSSYNEQFF.

The chain is built from TRBV19 and TRBJ1-5; 8 bases align to TRBD1. Germline trimming cut 5 bases from V and 0 bases from J; bases unmatched to any gene: 12. Germline CDR1 and CDR2: LNHDA and SQIVND (reference sequence). The CDR3 runs to 18 residues. CDR3 in DNA: TGTGCCAGTAGTGCTTACCCTACGACAGGGGTTAGCAATCAGCCCCAGCATTTT. Protein sequence: CASSAYPTTGVSNQPQHF. Using reference TRBV19 and TRBJ1-5 for the parts outside the CDR3, the full variable domain is DGGITQSPKYLFRKEGQNVTLSCEQNLNHDAMYWYRQDPGQGLRLIYYSQIVNDFQKGDIAEGYSVSREKKESFPLTVTSAQKNPTAFYLCASSAYPTTGVSNQPQHFGDGTRLSIL.

The chain carries TRBV2 and TRBJ1-6, with D unresolved. The CDR3 consists of 14 residues. Germline lookup yields CDR1 SNHLY and CDR2 FYNNEI. The V end was cut by 7 bases, the J end by 0 bases, with 7 bases between. The CDR3: CASTSSSYNSPLHF. Here the CDR3 DNA reads TGTGCCAGCACCTCCAGCTCCTATAATTCACCCCTCCACTTT.

The chain combines TRBV6-5 with TRBJ2-1; D perhaps matches TRBD1 (6 bases). The ends were cut back, 7 bases at V and 7 bases at J, with 17 bases in the middle. Germline V gene lookup returns CDR1 MNHEY and CDR2 SVGAGI. This CDR3 is built from 14 residues. CDR3 nucleotide sequence: TGTGCCAGCATCCTGGACAGAGCTAGGAATGAGCAGTTCTTC. Translating it yields CASILDRARNEQFF.

The V and J genes are TRBV5-1 and TRBJ1-4, with 7 bases identical to TRBD1. With V trimmed by 0 bases and J by 14 bases, 13 bases remained unmatched. CDR3 length: 15 amino acids. Germline V lookup: CDR1 SGHRS, CDR2 YFSETQ. CDR3 coding DNA: TGCGCCAGCAGCTTGGTCCCGACAGGGATAGAGGGTCTGTTTTTT. Protein product: CASSLVPTGIEGLFF.

J is TRBJ1-1 and V is TRBV18; D ambiguous. Germline-derived CDR1 and CDR2 are KGHSH and LQKENI. This CDR3 is 13 amino acids long. Between the trimmed V and J ends, which lost 2 bases and 8 bases, there was a span of 12 bases. The CDR3 DNA is TGTGCCAGCTCACCAGGAATGGAGCAAGAAGCTTTCTTT. As protein: CASSPGMEQEAFF.